The sample holds one count of the clone carrying this TCR beta chain. Measured with immunoSEQ multiplex PCR; TCRdb has only the in-frame clones, and not every one. The table records about 2.3 million clones, approximately 95% of them present only once. This sample is part of a study of shared clonotypes between healthy human individuals. Turning to the study itself: Per donor, CD8 memory used one plate, CD8 naive used two, CD4 memory used three and CD4 naive used three.

Germline CDR1 reads SGHRS; CDR2 reads YFSETQ. V lost 2 bases, J lost 7 bases, and 9 bases lay in between. The CDR3 length is 12 residues. The V and J genes are TRBV5-1 and TRBJ2-5; D is unclear. Sequencing was carried out using naive CD4+ T cells from PBMCs. Regarding subset: CD45RA+ positively selected. This receptor was taken from a man between 18 and 35 years old in good health. Some clones in this sample may be carry-over from other donors' samples. CDR3 sequence (DNA): TGCGCCAGCAGCTTTAGCCGAGGGACCCAGTACTTC. This sequence encodes CASSFSRGTQYF.